The T cell receptor (beta chain) under discussion was sequenced for a study of T cells in localized non-small cell lung cancer. Study-level results: Highest T cell clonality was seen in uninvolved adjacent lung, surpassing that measured in tumor. Because sequencing included only one region (of the tumor), heterogeneity remains possible. Adjacent lung held a median roughly 60 of the top 100 tumor clones. Patients showing higher blood T cell density tended to see longer overall survival.

As regards this clone: As yet, its antigen is unknown.

The repertoire was sequenced with immunoSEQ multiplex PCR; TCRdb's copy has only in-frame clones and lacks some. The repertoire consists of 35,000 or so clones, with approximately 90% occurring once and the leading ten covering 6.5% to 9%. V lost 4 bases and J 7 bases, leaving 11 bases between the germline ends. Germline V gives CDR1 SGHTA, CDR2 FQGNSA. The CDR3 has 14 amino acids. The TCR originated in a woman aged 40-69 years with stage I lung adenocarcinoma. The starting material was peripheral blood, obtained before any cancer treatment. J is TRBJ1-6 and V is TRBV7-2; the D is unclear. The CDR3 DNA sequence: TGTGCCAGCAGCTCCCGGACTGCCAATTCACCCCTCCACTTT. It is translated as CASSSRTANSPLHF.